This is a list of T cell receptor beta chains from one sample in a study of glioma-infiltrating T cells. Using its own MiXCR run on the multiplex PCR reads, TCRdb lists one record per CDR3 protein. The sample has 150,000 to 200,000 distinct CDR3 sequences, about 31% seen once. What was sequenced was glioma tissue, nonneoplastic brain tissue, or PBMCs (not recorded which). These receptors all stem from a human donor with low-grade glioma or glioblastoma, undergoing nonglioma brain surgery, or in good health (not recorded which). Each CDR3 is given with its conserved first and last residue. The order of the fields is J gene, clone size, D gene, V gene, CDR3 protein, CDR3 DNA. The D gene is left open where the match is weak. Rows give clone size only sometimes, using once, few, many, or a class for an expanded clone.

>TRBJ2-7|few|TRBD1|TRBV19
CASSMGTGVDYEQYF
TGTGCCAGTAGTATGGGGACAGGGGTTGACTACGAGCAGTACTTC
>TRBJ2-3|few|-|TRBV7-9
CASSPEGIGTDTQYF
TGTGCCAGCAGCCCCGAGGGGATAGGGACAGATACGCAGTATTTT
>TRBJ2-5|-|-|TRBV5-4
CASIKWGAQETQYF
TGTGCCAGCATAAAGTGGGGGGCCCAAGAGACCCAGTACTTC
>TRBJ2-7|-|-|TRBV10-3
CAITKSSSYEQYF
TGTGCCATCACGAAGAGTTCTTCCTACGAGCAGTACTTC
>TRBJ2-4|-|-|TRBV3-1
CASSLSRGKNIQYF
TGTGCCAGCAGCTTATCCAGGGGCAAAAACATTCAGTACTTC
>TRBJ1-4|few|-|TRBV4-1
CASSRSGSGGNEKLFF
TGCGCCAGCAGCCGGTCGGGGTCGGGCGGTAATGAAAAACTGTTTTTT
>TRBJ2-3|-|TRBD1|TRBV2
CASSVTGADTQYF
TGTGCCAGCAGCGTTACAGGGGCAGATACGCAGTATTTT
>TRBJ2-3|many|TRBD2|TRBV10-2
CASRRSSGRLTDTQYF
TGCGCCAGCAGGAGGTCTAGCGGGAGGTTGACAGATACGCAGTATTTT
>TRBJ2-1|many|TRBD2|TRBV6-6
CASSYSAGGSYNEQFF
TGTGCCAGCAGTTACTCAGCGGGAGGGTCCTACAATGAGCAGTTCTTC
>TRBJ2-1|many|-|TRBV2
CASKSGRDYNEQFF
TGTGCCAGCAAATCGGGACGAGACTACAATGAGCAGTTCTTC
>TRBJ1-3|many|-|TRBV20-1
CSARPGGSGNTIYF
TGCAGTGCTAGACCCGGGGGCTCTGGAAACACCATATATTTT
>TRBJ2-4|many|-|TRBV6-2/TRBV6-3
CASSHPSVPGAKNIQYF
TGTGCCAGCAGTCACCCCTCCGTCCCGGGGGCCAAAAACATTCAGTACTTC
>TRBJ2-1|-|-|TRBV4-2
CANSQDWGRGYNEQFF
TGTGCCAACAGCCAAGATTGGGGCAGGGGCTACAATGAGCAGTTCTTC
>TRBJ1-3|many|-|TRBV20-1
CSARVGGNTIYF
TGCAGTGCTAGAGTGGGAGGAAACACCATATATTTT
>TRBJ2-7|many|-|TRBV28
CASSRLYEQYF
TGTGCCAGCAGCCGATTATACGAGCAGTACTTC
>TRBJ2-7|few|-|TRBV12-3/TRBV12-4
CASGPRDSSYEQYF
TGTGCCAGCGGACCGCGGGACAGCTCCTACGAGCAGTACTTC
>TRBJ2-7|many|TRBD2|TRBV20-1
CSASHLASGSYEQYF
TGCAGTGCTAGTCATTTGGCTAGCGGGAGTTACGAGCAGTACTTC
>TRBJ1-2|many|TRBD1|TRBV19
CASSIADRERYGYTF
TGTGCCAGTAGTATAGCCGACAGGGAACGTTATGGCTACACCTTC
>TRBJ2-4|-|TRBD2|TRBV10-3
CAISDSGRARGKNIKYF
TGTGCCATCAGTGACAGCGGGAGGGCTCGGGGCAAAAACATTAAGTACTTC
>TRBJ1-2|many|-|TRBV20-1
CSANKNYGYTF
TGCAGTGCTAACAAGAACTATGGCTACACCTTC
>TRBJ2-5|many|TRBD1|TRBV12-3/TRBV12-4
CASSSQGAVEETQYF
TGTGCCAGCAGTTCACAGGGGGCGGTTGAAGAGACCCAGTACTTC
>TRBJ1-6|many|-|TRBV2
CASRLGAVLRSLHF
TGTGCCAGCAGGCTCGGAGCGGTATTACGGTCCCTCCACTTT
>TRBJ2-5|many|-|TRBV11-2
CASSLNSQETQYF
TGTGCCAGCAGCTTAAACAGTCAAGAGACCCAGTACTTC
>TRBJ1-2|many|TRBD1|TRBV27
CASSLTGDYGYTF
TGTGCCAGCAGTTTGACAGGGGACTATGGCTACACCTTC
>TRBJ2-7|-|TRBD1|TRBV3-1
CASSQVDRGSTYEQYF
TGTGCCAGCAGCCAGGTGGACAGGGGGTCCACCTACGAGCAGTACTTC
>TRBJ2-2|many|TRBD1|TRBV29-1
CSVPGQGLNTGELFF
TGCAGCGTACCGGGACAGGGATTGAACACCGGGGAGCTGTTTTTT
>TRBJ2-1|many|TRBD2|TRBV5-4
CASSSALRGGQFF
TGTGCCAGCAGTTCTGCCCTGCGGGGGGGGCAGTTCTTC
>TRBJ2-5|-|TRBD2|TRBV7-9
CASRGGAPSSQYF
TGTGCCAGCCGCGGGGGGGCCCCAAGCTCCCAGTACTTC
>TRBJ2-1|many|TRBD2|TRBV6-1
CASSEGLAGYEQFF
TGTGCCAGCAGCGAAGGACTAGCGGGATATGAGCAGTTCTTC
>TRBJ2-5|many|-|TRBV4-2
CASSQEIRRGGTQYF
TGTGCCAGCAGCCAAGAAATACGGAGAGGGGGGACCCAGTACTTC
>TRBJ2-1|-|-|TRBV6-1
CASSLSYNEKFF
TGTGCCAGCAGCCTATCATACAATGAGAAGTTCTTC
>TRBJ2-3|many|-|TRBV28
CASSLRELADTQYF
TGTGCCAGCAGTTTACGGGAGTTAGCAGATACGCAGTATTTT
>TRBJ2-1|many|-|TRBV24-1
CATSDRMGEQFF
TGTGCCACCAGTGATCGTATGGGGGAGCAGTTCTTC
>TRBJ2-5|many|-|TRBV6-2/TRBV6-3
CASSYVQKETQYF
TGTGCCAGCAGTTACGTACAAAAAGAGACCCAGTACTTC
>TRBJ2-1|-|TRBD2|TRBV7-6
CASSPGLAGNEQFF
TGTGCCAGCAGCCCAGGACTAGCGGGCAATGAGCAGTTCTTC
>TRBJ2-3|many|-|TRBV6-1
CASSQADATDTQYF
TGTGCCAGCAGTCAGGCGGACGCCACAGATACGCAGTATTTT
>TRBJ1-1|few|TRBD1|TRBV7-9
CASSSRTGGNTEAFF
TGTGCCAGCAGCTCACGTACAGGGGGGAACACTGAAGCTTTCTTT
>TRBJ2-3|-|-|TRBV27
CASSSSRASTDTQYF
TGTGCCAGCAGTTCGTCCAGGGCTAGCACAGATACGCAGTATTTT
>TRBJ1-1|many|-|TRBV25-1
CASSEWREQDEAFF
TGTGCCAGCAGTGAATGGCGGGAGCAGGACGAAGCTTTCTTT
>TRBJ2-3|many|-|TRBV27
CASTGILGRADTQYF
TGTGCCAGCACTGGCATATTGGGGAGAGCAGATACGCAGTATTTT
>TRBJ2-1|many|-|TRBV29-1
CSVPDRTYNEQFF
TGCAGCGTTCCGGACCGGACATACAATGAGCAGTTCTTC
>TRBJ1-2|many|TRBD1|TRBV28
CASSTSKEQGANYGYTF
TGTGCCAGCAGTACATCAAAGGAACAGGGGGCTAACTATGGCTACACCTTC
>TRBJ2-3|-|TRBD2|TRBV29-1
CSVRTSAKDTQYF
TGCAGCGTCAGGACTAGTGCCAAAGATACGCAGTATTTT
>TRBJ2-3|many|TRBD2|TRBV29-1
CSSGLAEDTQYF
TGCAGCTCGGGACTAGCGGAAGATACGCAGTATTTT
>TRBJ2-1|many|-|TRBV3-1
CASSQGLDQNNEQFF
TGTGCCAGCAGCCAAGGTTTGGACCAAAACAATGAGCAGTTCTTC
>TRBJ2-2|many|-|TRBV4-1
CASSQVAGNTGELFF
TGCGCCAGCAGCCAAGTCGCGGGTAACACCGGGGAGCTGTTTTTT
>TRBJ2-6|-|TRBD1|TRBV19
CATTGTGANVLTF
TGTGCCACGACAGGGACTGGGGCCAACGTCCTGACTTTC